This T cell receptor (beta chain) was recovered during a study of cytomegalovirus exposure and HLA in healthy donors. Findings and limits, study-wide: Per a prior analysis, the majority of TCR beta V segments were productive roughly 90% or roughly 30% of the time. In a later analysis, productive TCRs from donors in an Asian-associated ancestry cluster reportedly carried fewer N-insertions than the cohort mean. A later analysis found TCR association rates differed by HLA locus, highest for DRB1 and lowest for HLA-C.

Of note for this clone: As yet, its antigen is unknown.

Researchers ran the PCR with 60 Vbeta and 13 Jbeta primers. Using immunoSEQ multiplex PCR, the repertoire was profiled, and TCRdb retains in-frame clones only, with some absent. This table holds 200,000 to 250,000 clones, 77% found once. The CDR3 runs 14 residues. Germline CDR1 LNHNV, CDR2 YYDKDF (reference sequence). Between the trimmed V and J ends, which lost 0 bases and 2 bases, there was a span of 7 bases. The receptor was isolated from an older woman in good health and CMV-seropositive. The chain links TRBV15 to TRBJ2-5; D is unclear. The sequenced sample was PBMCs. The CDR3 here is CATSRDASQETQYF. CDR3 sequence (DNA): TGTGCCACCAGCAGAGATGCCAGTCAAGAGACCCAGTACTTC.